A selection of T cell receptor beta chains follows, all from one sample in a study of T cells in Graves' hyperthyroidism and ophthalmopathy. Using its own MiXCR run on the multiplex PCR reads, TCRdb lists one record per CDR3 protein. The table has hundreds of thousands of distinct CDR3 sequences, roughly a third seen once; the top ten hold approximately 31%. Sequencing was done on a sample of blood. These receptor sequences come from a woman in her 40s with Graves' hyperthyroidism. The CDR3 runs from the conserved cysteine through the conserved F or W. D genes are given only for firm matches. Clone size, where shown, is once, few, many, or a class for clones that have expanded.

clone_size	v_call	j_call	d_call	cdr3_aa	cdr3_nt
.	TRBV12-3/TRBV12-4	TRBJ1-3	.	CASSFIQGNTIYF	TGTGCCAGCAGTTTTATACAGGGAAACACCATATATTTT
many	TRBV5-5	TRBJ1-2	TRBD1	CASTRLDRESYGYTF	TGTGCCAGCACCCGATTGGACAGGGAATCCTATGGCTACACCTTC
.	TRBV10-3	TRBJ2-1	TRBD1	CAISEPGQGREDEQFF	TGTGCCATCAGTGAGCCGGGACAGGGGAGGGAGGATGAGCAGTTCTTC
.	TRBV20-1	TRBJ1-5	TRBD1	CSASGTAHQPQHF	TGCAGTGCTAGCGGGACAGCTCATCAGCCCCAGCATTTT
.	TRBV6-1	TRBJ2-3	.	CASRMGPGTDTQYF	TGTGCCAGCAGGATGGGGCCCGGGACAGATACGCAGTATTTT
many	TRBV15	TRBJ2-2	.	CATSRDRLDVYTGELFF	TGTGCCACCAGCAGAGATAGACTAGACGTCTATACCGGGGAGCTGTTTTTT
many	TRBV20-1	TRBJ1-3	.	CSARAGGGNTIYF	TGCAGTGCTAGAGCGGGGGGAGGAAACACCATATATTTT
.	TRBV29-1	TRBJ1-3	TRBD1	CSVAGQDPFSGNTIYF	TGCAGCGTAGCGGGACAGGACCCCTTCTCTGGAAACACCATATATTTT
many	TRBV15	TRBJ1-5	.	CATSTLPVITGNQPQHF	TGTGCCACCAGCACTCTACCAGTTATTACGGGCAATCAGCCCCAGCATTTT
many	TRBV5-1	TRBJ2-2	TRBD2	CASSFTTSGTGELFF	TGCGCCAGCAGCTTTACGACTAGCGGCACCGGGGAGCTGTTTTTT
few	TRBV10-3	TRBJ1-1	.	CAIRITGTMNTGAFF	TGTGCCATCAGGATAACGGGCACTATGAACACTGGAGCTTTCTTT
few	TRBV20-1	TRBJ2-2	.	CSARGGMNTGELFF	TGCAGTGCTAGAGGGGGTATGAACACCGGGGAGCTGTTTTTT
few	TRBV6-5	TRBJ1-3	TRBD1	CASRGTGDFYTIYF	TGTGCCAGCAGGGGGACAGGGGATTTCTACACCATATATTTT
few	TRBV7-8	TRBJ1-2	TRBD1	CASSRKPGQGNYGYTF	TGTGCCAGCAGCCGAAAACCCGGACAGGGAAACTATGGCTACACCTTC
many	TRBV10-2	TRBJ1-1	.	CASSVRVPEAFF	TGCGCCAGCAGTGTCAGGGTTCCTGAAGCTTTCTTT
few	TRBV7-9	TRBJ1-4	.	CASSLAAGDEKLFF	TGTGCCAGCAGCTTAGCCGCGGGGGATGAAAAACTGTTTTTT
.	TRBV4-1	TRBJ2-7	.	CASSRLGEHHEQYF	TGCGCCAGCAGCCGGTTGGGGGAGCACCACGAGCAGTACTTC
.	TRBV6-6	TRBJ1-2	.	CASSYWGRGSNYGYTF	TGTGCCAGCAGTTATTGGGGAAGAGGATCTAACTATGGCTACACCTTC
few	TRBV6-5	TRBJ1-1	.	CASTFLGTGGTEAFF	TGTGCCAGCACCTTCTTGGGAACCGGGGGCACTGAAGCTTTCTTT
few	TRBV3-1	TRBJ1-4	TRBD1	CASSGTGKEKLFF	TGTGCCAGCAGCGGGACAGGGAAGGAAAAACTGTTTTTT